This T cell receptor beta chain was captured in a study of breast tumors, draining lymph nodes, adjacent tissues. This clonotype was observed at least ten times. Germline V CDR1 and CDR2: DFQATT, SNEGSKA (reference sequence). The CDR3 covers 15 residues. The V gene end was trimmed by 3 bases and the J gene end by 9 bases; junction bases not matched to a gene: 9. MiXCR, run by TCRdb on the multiplex PCR reads, gives a single entry per CDR3 protein. The repertoire holds about 200,000 distinct CDR3 sequences, around 33% seen once, with 4.3% in the top ten. The lymph nodes were axillary draining lymph nodes from breast cancer patients.

The sequenced material came from axillary lymph node tissue. The V gene is TRBV20-1, the J gene TRBJ2-1; TRBD2 matches 12 bases. The TCR originated in a female donor with breast cancer. Some clones in this sample may be carry-over from other donors' samples. The CDR3 region has the DNA TGCAGTGCTAGCCCCCCTAGCGGGGGGGCCGGTGAGCAGTTCTTC. Its protein is CSASPPSGGAGEQFF.